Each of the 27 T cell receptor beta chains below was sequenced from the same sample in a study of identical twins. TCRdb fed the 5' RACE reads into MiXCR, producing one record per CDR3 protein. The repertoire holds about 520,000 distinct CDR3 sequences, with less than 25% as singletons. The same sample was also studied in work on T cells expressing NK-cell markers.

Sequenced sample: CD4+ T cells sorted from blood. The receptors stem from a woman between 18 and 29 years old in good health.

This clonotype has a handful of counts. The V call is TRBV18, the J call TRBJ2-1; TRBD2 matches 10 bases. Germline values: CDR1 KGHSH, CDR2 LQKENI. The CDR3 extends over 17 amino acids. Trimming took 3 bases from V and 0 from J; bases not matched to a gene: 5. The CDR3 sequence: CASSPEAGGGSYNEQFF. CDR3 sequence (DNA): TGTGCCAGCTCACCTGAAGCGGGAGGGGGCTCCTACAATGAGCAGTTCTTC.

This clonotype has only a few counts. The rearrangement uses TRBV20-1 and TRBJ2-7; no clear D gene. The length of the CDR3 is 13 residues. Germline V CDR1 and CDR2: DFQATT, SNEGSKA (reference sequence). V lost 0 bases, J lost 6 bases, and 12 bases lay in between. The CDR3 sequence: CSAREGRLSEQYF. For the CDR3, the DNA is TGCAGTGCTAGAGAGGGTCGTCTAAGCGAGCAGTACTTC.

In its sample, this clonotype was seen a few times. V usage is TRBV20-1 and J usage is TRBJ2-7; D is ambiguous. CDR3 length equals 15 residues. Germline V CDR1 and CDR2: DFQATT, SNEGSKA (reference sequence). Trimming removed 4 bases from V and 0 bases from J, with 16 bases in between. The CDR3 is CSAKTPRSYSYEQYF. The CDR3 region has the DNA TGCAGTGCTAAAACTCCCAGGAGCTACTCCTACGAGCAGTACTTC.

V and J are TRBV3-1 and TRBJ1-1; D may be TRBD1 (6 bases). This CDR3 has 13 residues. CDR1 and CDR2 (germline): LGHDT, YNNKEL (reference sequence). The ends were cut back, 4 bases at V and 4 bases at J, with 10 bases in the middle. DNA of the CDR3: TGTGCCAGCAGCCTGGAGGGGGTCACTGAAGCTTTCTTT. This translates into CASSLEGVTEAFF.

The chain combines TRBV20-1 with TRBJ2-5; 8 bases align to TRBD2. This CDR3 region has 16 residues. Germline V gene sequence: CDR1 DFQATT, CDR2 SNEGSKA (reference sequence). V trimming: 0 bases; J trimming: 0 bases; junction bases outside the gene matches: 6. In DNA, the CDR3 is TGCAGTGCTAGAGATCGGGAGCGGGAGTACCAAGAGACCCAGTACTTC. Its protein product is CSARDREREYQETQYF.

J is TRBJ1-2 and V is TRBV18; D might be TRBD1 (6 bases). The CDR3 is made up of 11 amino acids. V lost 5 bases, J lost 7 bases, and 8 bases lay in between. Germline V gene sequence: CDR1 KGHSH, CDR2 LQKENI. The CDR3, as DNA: TGTGCCAGCTCATCGACAGGTGGCTACACCTTC. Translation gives CASSSTGGYTF.

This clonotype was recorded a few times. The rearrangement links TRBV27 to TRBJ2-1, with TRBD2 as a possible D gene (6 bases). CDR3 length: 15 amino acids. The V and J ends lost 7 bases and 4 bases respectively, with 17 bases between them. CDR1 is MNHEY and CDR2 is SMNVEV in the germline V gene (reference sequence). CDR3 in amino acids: CASITNRRGYNEQFF. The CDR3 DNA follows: TGTGCCAGCATCACGAACCGGAGGGGTTACAATGAGCAGTTCTTC.

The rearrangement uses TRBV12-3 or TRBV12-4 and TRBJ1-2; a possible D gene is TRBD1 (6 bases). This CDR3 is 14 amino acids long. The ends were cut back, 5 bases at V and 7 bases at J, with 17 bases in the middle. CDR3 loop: CASSLVRGAGGYTF. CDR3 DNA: TGTGCCAGCAGTCTCGTTAGGGGGGCGGGTGGCTACACCTTC.

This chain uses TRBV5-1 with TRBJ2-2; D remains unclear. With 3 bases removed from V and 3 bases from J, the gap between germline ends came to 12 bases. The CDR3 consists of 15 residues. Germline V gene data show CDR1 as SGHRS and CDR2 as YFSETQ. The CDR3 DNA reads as TGCGCCAGCAGCTCTGGGCAGACCGACACCGGGGAGCTGTTTTTT. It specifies CASSSGQTDTGELFF. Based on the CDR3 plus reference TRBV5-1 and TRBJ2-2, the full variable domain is KAGVTQTPRYLIKTRGQQVTLSCSPISGHRSVSWYQQTPGQGLQFLFEYFSETQRNKGNFPGRFSGRQFSNSRSEMNVSTLELGDSALYLCASSSGQTDTGELFFGEGSRLTVL.

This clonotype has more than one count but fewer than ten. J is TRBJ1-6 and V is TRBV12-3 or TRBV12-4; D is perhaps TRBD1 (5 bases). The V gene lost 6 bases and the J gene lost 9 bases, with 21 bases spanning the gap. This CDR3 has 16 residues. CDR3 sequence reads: CASRQRGTTAVSPLHF. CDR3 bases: TGTGCCAGCAGACAAAGGGGCACCACGGCGGTTTCACCCCTCCACTTT.

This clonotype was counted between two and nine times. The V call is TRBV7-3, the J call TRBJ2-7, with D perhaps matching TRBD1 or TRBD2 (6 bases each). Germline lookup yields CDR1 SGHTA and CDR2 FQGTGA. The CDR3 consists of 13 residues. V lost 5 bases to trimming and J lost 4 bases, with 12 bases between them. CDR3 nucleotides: TGTGCCAGCAGCCTCAAGGGGGGATACGAGCAGTACTTC. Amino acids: CASSLKGGYEQYF.

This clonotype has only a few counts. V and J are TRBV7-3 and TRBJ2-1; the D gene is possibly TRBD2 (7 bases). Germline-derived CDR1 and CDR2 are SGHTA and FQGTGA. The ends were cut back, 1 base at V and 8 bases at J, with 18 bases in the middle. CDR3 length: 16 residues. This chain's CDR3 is CASSLRGGRSMDEQFF. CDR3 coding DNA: TGTGCCAGCAGCTTAAGGGGGGGGCGTTCAATGGATGAGCAGTTCTTC. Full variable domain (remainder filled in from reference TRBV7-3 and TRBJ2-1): GAGVSQTPSNKVTEKGKYVELRCDPISGHTALYWYRQSLGQGPEFLIYFQGTGAADDSGLPNDRFFAVRPEGSVSTLKIQRTERGDSAVYLCASSLRGGRSMDEQFFGPGTRLTVL.

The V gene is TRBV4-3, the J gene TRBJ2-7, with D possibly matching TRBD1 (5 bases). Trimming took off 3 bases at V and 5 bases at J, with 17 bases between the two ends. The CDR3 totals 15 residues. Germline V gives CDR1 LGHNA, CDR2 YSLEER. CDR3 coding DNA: TGCGCCAGCAGCCACAAATTCCAGGGTATCGACGAGCAGTACTTC. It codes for CASSHKFQGIDEQYF.

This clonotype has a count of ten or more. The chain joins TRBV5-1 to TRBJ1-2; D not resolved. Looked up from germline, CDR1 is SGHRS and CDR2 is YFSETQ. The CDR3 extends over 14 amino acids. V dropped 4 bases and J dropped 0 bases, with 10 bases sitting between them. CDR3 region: CASSRERPNYGYTF. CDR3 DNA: TGCGCCAGCAGCCGGGAGCGACCTAACTATGGCTACACCTTC.

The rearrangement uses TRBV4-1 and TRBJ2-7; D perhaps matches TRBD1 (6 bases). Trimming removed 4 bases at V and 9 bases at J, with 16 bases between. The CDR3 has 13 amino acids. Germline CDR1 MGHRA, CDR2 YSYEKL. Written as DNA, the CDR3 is TGCGCCAGCAGCCTAGAAGGACAGTCGGCGCAGTACTTC. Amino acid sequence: CASSLEGQSAQYF.

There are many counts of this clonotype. The CDR3: CASSVDSGRGQPQHF. Here the CDR3 DNA reads TGTGCCAGCAGCGTAGATTCTGGGAGGGGTCAGCCCCAGCATTTT. V gene TRBV9 combines with J gene TRBJ1-5, with D possibly matching TRBD1 (5 bases). Germline V gene lookup returns CDR1 SGDLS and CDR2 YYNGEE. The CDR3 length is 15 residues. Trimming stripped 0 bases from V and 6 bases from J, with 13 bases between.

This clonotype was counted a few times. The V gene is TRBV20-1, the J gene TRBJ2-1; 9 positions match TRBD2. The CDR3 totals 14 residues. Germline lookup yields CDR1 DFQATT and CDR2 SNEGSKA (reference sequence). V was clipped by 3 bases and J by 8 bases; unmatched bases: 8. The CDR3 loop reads CSARWLAGWDEQFF. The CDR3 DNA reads TGCAGTGCTAGGTGGCTAGCGGGATGGGATGAGCAGTTCTTC.

The CDR3 nucleotides are TGTGCCAGCAGCCCTAGTCTTGAAGATACGCAGTATTTT. Its translation: CASSPSLEDTQYF. The chain links TRBV7-8 to TRBJ2-3; D remains ambiguous. The V end lost 5 bases, the J end lost 5 bases, and 11 bases lay between the germline ends. The CDR3 consists of 13 residues. Germline CDR1 reads SGHVS; CDR2 reads FQNEAQ.

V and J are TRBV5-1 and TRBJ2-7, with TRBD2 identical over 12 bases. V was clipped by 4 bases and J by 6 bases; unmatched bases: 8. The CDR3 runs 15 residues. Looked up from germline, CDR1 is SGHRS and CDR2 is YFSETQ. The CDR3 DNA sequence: TGCGCCAGCAGCACCGGACTAGCGGGGCCGGGCGAGCAGTACTTC. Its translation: CASSTGLAGPGEQYF.

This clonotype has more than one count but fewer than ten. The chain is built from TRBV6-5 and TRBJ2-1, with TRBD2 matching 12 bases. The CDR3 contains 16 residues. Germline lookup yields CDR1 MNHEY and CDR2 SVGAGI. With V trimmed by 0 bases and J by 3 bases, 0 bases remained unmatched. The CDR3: CASSYSTSGSYNEQFF. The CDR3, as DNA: TGTGCCAGCAGTTACTCGACTAGCGGGAGCTACAATGAGCAGTTCTTC.

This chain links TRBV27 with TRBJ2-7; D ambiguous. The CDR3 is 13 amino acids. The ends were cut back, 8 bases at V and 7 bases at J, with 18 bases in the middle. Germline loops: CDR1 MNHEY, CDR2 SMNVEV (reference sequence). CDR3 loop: CASLADYVPEQYF. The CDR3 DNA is TGTGCCAGCCTCGCGGATTATGTCCCAGAGCAGTACTTC.

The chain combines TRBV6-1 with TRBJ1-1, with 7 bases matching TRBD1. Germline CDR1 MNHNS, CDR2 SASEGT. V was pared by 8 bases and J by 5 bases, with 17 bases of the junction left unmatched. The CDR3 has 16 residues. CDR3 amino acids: CASGNSRGGTRTEAFF. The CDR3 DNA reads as TGTGCCAGCGGAAATTCCAGGGGGGGAACCCGGACTGAAGCTTTCTTT.

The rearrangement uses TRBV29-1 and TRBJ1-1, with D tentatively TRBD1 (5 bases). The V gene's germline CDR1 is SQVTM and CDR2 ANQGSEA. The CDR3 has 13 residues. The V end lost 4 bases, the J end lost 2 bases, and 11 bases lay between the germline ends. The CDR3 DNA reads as TGCAGCGTTGCCAGCAGGGATAACACTGAAGCTTTCTTT. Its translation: CSVASRDNTEAFF.

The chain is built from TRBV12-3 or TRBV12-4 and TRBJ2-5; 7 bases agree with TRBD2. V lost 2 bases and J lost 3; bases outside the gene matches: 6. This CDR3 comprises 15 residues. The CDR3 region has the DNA TGTGCCAGCAGTTTAAAAGGTGCGGGGGAAGAGACCCAGTACTTC. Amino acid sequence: CASSLKGAGEETQYF.

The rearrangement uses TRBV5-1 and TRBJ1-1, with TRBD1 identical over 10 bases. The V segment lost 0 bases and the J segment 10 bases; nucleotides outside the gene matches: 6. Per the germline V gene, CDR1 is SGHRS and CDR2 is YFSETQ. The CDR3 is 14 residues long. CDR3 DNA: TGCGCCAGCAGCTTGGGAGACAGGGGGCGCGTAGCTTTCTTT. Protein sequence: CASSLGDRGRVAFF. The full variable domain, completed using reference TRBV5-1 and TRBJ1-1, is KAGVTQTPRYLIKTRGQQVTLSCSPISGHRSVSWYQQTPGQGLQFLFEYFSETQRNKGNFPGRFSGRQFSNSRSEMNVSTLELGDSALYLCASSLGDRGRVAFFGQGTRLTVV.

The DNA of the CDR3 is TGTGCCAGCAGTTTACAGCGGGAGAGGGACGAGCAGTACTTC. This gives the protein CASSLQRERDEQYF. The gene calls are TRBV28 and TRBJ2-7; TRBD2 matches 8 bases. Germline V gene lookup returns CDR1 MDHEN and CDR2 SYDVKM. The junction had 5 bases not matched to a gene; V was cut back by 2 bases and J by 5 bases. CDR3 length equals 14 residues.

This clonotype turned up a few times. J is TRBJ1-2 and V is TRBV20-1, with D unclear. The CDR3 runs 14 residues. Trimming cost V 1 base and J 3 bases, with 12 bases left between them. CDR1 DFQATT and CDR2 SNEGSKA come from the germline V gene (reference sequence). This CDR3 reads CSARALQADYGYTF. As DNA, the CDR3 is TGCAGTGCTAGAGCTCTGCAGGCCGACTATGGCTACACCTTC.